A selection of T cell receptor beta chains follows, all from one sample in a study of OX40 agonist ivuxolimab in advanced cancers. Assay: immunoSEQ multiplex PCR; the TCRdb copy retains only in-frame clones and omits some. The sample contains roughly 43,000 clones, roughly four fifths of which appear only once. The sample was CD4+ or CD8+ T cells sorted from blood, taken in a trial of the OX40 agonist ivuxolimab. The receptor set was obtained from an adult with an advanced solid tumor such as melanoma, head and neck, liver or kidney cancer. CDR3s include the opening cysteine and the closing phenylalanine or tryptophan. The D gene is left open where the match is weak. Expanded clones are given a class, and other clones once, few, many or no size at all.

- | - | TRBJ1-1 | TRBV19 | CASSIRGRGTEAFF | TGTGCCAGTAGTATCCGGGGCCGTGGGACTGAAGCTTTCTTT
once | TRBD1 | TRBJ1-2 | TRBV5-4 | CASSKTGTAFSYGYTF | TGTGCCAGCAGCAAGACCGGGACAGCTTTCAGCTATGGCTACACCTTC
- | - | TRBJ2-3 | TRBV11-2 | CASSFGRDTSTDTQYF | TGTGCCAGCAGCTTTGGCAGGGACACTAGCACAGATACGCAGTATTTT
- | - | TRBJ2-7 | TRBV4-3 | CASSGGGISEQYF | TGCGCCAGCAGCGGAGGGGGGATTAGCGAGCAGTACTTC
- | - | TRBJ1-3 | TRBV25-1 | CASSEERSGNTIYF | TGTGCCAGCAGTGAAGAAAGGTCTGGAAACACCATATATTTT
- | TRBD1 | TRBJ1-5 | TRBV10-3 | CAIRGGQGDQPQHF | TGTGCCATCAGGGGCGGACAGGGCGATCAGCCCCAGCATTTT
few | - | TRBJ2-4 | TRBV5-4 | CASSSQDLAKNIQYF | TGTGCCAGCAGCTCTCAGGACTTAGCCAAAAACATTCAGTACTTC
- | TRBD1 | TRBJ2-7 | TRBV7-9 | CASRGTGDYEQYF | TGTGCCAGCAGGGGGACAGGGGACTACGAGCAGTACTTC
- | - | TRBJ2-7 | TRBV7-2 | CASSLVYEQYF | TGTGCCAGCAGCTTAGTCTACGAGCAGTACTTC
- | - | TRBJ2-2 | TRBV18 | CASSPAALESGELFF | TGTGCCAGCTCACCCGCCGCCCTAGAGTCTGGGGAGCTGTTTTTT
few | TRBD2 | TRBJ2-3 | TRBV11-2 | CASSLGGGNTDTQYF | TGTGCCAGCAGCTTAGGGGGGGGGAACACAGATACGCAGTATTTT
few | TRBD2 | TRBJ2-3 | TRBV4-1 | CASSQAGGGVGDTQYF | TGCGCCAGCAGCCAAGCCGGCGGGGGGGTGGGAGATACGCAGTATTTT
- | TRBD1 | TRBJ2-5 | TRBV18 | CASSPPGTGGETQYF | TGTGCCAGCTCACCTCCCGGGACAGGGGGAGAGACCCAGTACTTC
- | TRBD1 | TRBJ1-5 | TRBV7-8 | CASSPGTANQPQHF | TGTGCCAGCAGCCCCGGGACAGCGAATCAGCCCCAGCATTTT
- | - | TRBJ2-3 | TRBV29-1 | CSVHFLDTQYF | TGCAGCGTCCATTTTTTGGATACGCAGTATTTT
- | - | TRBJ2-6 | TRBV19 | CARGTGSGANVLTF | TGTGCCAGGGGAACAGGGTCTGGGGCCAACGTCCTGACTTTC
- | - | TRBJ1-1 | TRBV2 | CATHREMNTEAFF | TGTGCCACCCACAGGGAAATGAACACTGAAGCTTTCTTT
- | TRBD1 | TRBJ1-6 | TRBV29-1 | CSVGGQGNSPLHF | TGCAGCGTCGGGGGACAGGGGAATTCACCCCTCCACTTT
- | - | TRBJ1-1 | TRBV6-5 | CASSDRVNTEAFF | TGTGCCAGCAGTGACAGAGTTAACACTGAAGCTTTCTTT
- | - | TRBJ1-6 | TRBV18 | CASAWGIGDSPLHF | TGTGCCAGCGCCTGGGGTATAGGAGATTCACCCCTCCACTTT
- | - | TRBJ2-3 | TRBV2 | CASSEYTIGDTQYF | TGTGCCAGCAGTGAATACACTATAGGGGATACGCAGTATTTT
- | TRBD1 | TRBJ1-6 | TRBV5-1 | CASSRAGDRGYSPLHF | TGCGCCAGCAGCAGAGCAGGGGACAGGGGGTACTCACCCCTCCACTTT
- | TRBD2 | TRBJ2-3 | TRBV7-2 | CASSGTSGGLRTDTQYF | TGTGCCAGCAGCGGAACTAGCGGGGGCCTCCGAACAGATACGCAGTATTTT
- | - | TRBJ1-2 | TRBV11-1 | CASSRGAGGYTF | TGTGCCAGCAGCAGGGGAGCTGGTGGCTACACCTTC
- | - | TRBJ1-2 | TRBV30 | CAWRIPGGTYDGYTF | TGTGCCTGGAGGATTCCCGGAGGAACCTACGATGGCTACACCTTC